The 19 T cell receptor beta chains in this list originate from one sample, sequenced in a study of T and B cells in COVID-19 patients. BIOMED2 TRB-A/B primer pools were used in multiplex TRB PCR. A single record per CDR3 protein comes from TCRdb applying MiXCR to the multiplex PCR reads. The data contain around 8,000 distinct CDR3 sequences, roughly two fifths of them seen just once; the ten biggest clones take up roughly 3%. Each TRB amplification used about 220-500 ng of genomic DNA from blood. The sequencing input was blood. All receptors derive from a human donor who had recovered from COVID-19.

This clonotype was picked up one time. V usage is TRBV6-2 or TRBV6-3 and J usage is TRBJ1-6; TRBD1 is a possible D gene (6 bases). CDR3 length: 15 amino acids. Trimming shortened V by 7 bases and J by 4 bases, and 14 bases separated the two germline ends. Germline V gives CDR1 MNHEY, CDR2 SVGEGT. In DNA form, the CDR3 reads TGTGCCAGCACCCCAGGGGACGGTTATAATTCACCCCTCCACTTT. It yields the protein CASTPGDGYNSPLHF.

The rearrangement links TRBV19 to TRBJ1-4; no clear D. The CDR3 contains 16 residues. The V end lost 7 bases, the J end lost 0 bases, and 15 bases lay between the germline ends. Germline CDR1 LNHDA, CDR2 SQIVND (reference sequence). CDR3 nucleotide sequence: TGTGCCAGTACCTTGACGGCTGGCTCAACTAATGAAAAACTGTTTTTT. Protein product: CASTLTAGSTNEKLFF. The whole variable domain, remainder taken from reference TRBV19 and TRBJ1-4, is DGGITQSPKYLFRKEGQNVTLSCEQNLNHDAMYWYRQDPGQGLRLIYYSQIVNDFQKGDIAEGYSVSREKKESFPLTVTSAQKNPTAFYLCASTLTAGSTNEKLFFGSGTQLSVL.

This rearrangement joins TRBV5-5 to TRBJ2-6; maybe TRBD2 (6 bases). V was trimmed by 0 bases and J by 2 bases, leaving 6 bases between them. Per the germline V gene, CDR1 is SGHKS and CDR2 is YYEKEE (reference sequence). This CDR3 has 15 amino acids. The CDR3 is CASSLGGAGANVLTF. Here the CDR3 DNA reads TGTGCCAGCAGCTTGGGGGGGGCTGGGGCCAACGTCCTGACTTTC. The full variable domain, rest sourced from reference TRBV5-5 and TRBJ2-6, is DAGVTQSPTHLIKTRGQQVTLRCSPISGHKSVSWYQQVLGQGPQFIFQYYEKEERGRGNFPDRFSARQFPNYSSELNVNALLLGDSALYLCASSLGGAGANVLTFGAGSRLTVL.

This clonotype was seen only a few times. The chain couples TRBV5-6 to TRBJ2-4; D ambiguous. There are 14 residues in the CDR3. Deletions cut 0 bases from V and 4 bases from J, with 8 bases between. Germline V gene lookup returns CDR1 SGHDT and CDR2 YYEEEE. CDR3 sequence (DNA): TGTGCCAGCAGCTTGGGGCATCCGAAAAACATTCAGTACTTC. This translates into CASSLGHPKNIQYF.

The genes are TRBV7-3 and TRBJ2-1; D uncertain. Germline CDR1 is SGHTA and CDR2 is FQGTGA. V gave up 1 base and J gave up 5 bases, with 6 bases separating them. The CDR3 consists of 13 residues. The CDR3 spells CASSLSVHNEQFF. DNA of the CDR3: TGTGCCAGCAGCTTAAGTGTGCACAATGAGCAGTTCTTC.

In its sample, this clonotype was seen a few times. The chain carries TRBV6-1 and TRBJ2-3, with TRBD1 as a possible D gene (6 bases). Germline V gene data show CDR1 as MNHNS and CDR2 as SASEGT. V lost 2 bases, J lost 4 bases, and 22 bases lay in between. The CDR3 is 18 amino acids. The CDR3 sequence is CASSESVGHRVKSDTQYF. The CDR3 nucleotides read TGTGCCAGCAGTGAATCGGTAGGGCACAGGGTGAAGTCAGATACGCAGTATTTT.

CDR3 protein: CASSLGRFNQETQYF. DNA of the CDR3: TGTGCCAGCAGTTTAGGCCGGTTCAATCAAGAGACCCAGTACTTC. J is TRBJ2-5 and V is TRBV12-3 or TRBV12-4; no reliable D call. This CDR3 spans 15 amino acids. Trimming cost V 1 base and J 2 bases, with 11 bases left between them.

By sample fraction, this clonotype is medium-sized. The rearrangement links TRBV29-1 to TRBJ2-7; tentative D call: TRBD1 (8 bases). The CDR3 is 14 amino acids. Trimming removed 4 bases from V and 5 bases from J, with 18 bases in between. Germline CDR1 is SQVTM and CDR2 is ANQGSEA. Written as DNA, the CDR3 is TGCAGCGTTGGGACACAGGGGGGGATAGACGAGCAGTACTTC. This gives the protein CSVGTQGGIDEQYF.

Only a few counts were recorded for this clonotype. The rearrangement links TRBV6-5 to TRBJ1-6; D unresolved. The V end lost 5 bases, the J end lost 7 bases, and 12 bases lay between the germline ends. The CDR3 length is 14 residues. Germline values: CDR1 MNHEY, CDR2 SVGAGI. CDR3 in DNA: TGTGCCAGCAGTGAGCTTGCCGGGAATTCACCCCTCCACTTT. This encodes CASSELAGNSPLHF.

The chain employs TRBV5-4 and TRBJ2-5; TRBD1 matches 9 bases. Trimming at V came to 4 bases and at J to 1 base, leaving 8 bases not matched to a gene. In germline, CDR1 is SGHNT, CDR2 YYREEE (reference sequence). The CDR3 spans 16 residues. CDR3 region: CASSPGQGGRQETQYF. The CDR3 DNA reads as TGTGCCAGCAGCCCGGGACAGGGAGGACGCCAAGAGACCCAGTACTTC.

CDR3 nucleotides: TGTGCCAGCAGTTACTCGTATCCCGGGACAGGGGGCTGGACTGAAGCTTTCTTT. This gives the protein CASSYSYPGTGGWTEAFF. The rearrangement uses TRBV6-5 and TRBJ1-1; TRBD1 matches 12 bases. Germline CDR1 MNHEY, CDR2 SVGAGI. The CDR3 spans 18 residues. The V and J ends lost 0 bases and 5 bases, in that order; junction bases with no gene match: 10.

The V gene is TRBV24-1, the J gene TRBJ2-3, with D unclear. There are 13 residues in the CDR3. V lost 3 bases, J lost 0 bases, and 3 bases lay in between. From germline, CDR1 is KGHDR and CDR2 SFDVKD. CDR3 amino acids: CATSDGSTDTQYF. The CDR3, as DNA: TGTGCCACCAGTGATGGAAGCACAGATACGCAGTATTTT.

This clonotype was observed a handful of times. The chain uses TRBV27 and TRBJ1-2; no clear D gene. The CDR3 contains 12 residues. The V gene's germline CDR1 is MNHEY and CDR2 SMNVEV (reference sequence). V was cut by 6 bases and J by 6 bases, with 11 bases left in between. CDR3 DNA: TGTGCCAGCAGGTCTTGGAGGGATGGCTACACCTTC. Protein sequence: CASRSWRDGYTF.

The chain couples TRBV6-2 or TRBV6-3 to TRBJ1-2; D possibly corresponds to TRBD1 (5 bases). Trimming pared 6 bases from V and 6 bases from J, leaving 11 bases between. This CDR3 comprises 12 residues. CDR1 MNHEY and CDR2 SVGEGT come from the germline V gene. Here the CDR3 DNA reads TGTGCCAGCAGCCAGGGAAGGGATGGCTACACCTTC. Protein: CASSQGRDGYTF.

This clonotype rates as medium-sized. The V and J genes are TRBV29-1 and TRBJ2-2, with a possible D match to TRBD2 (6 bases). The V and J ends lost 6 bases and 8 bases respectively, with 16 bases between them. This CDR3 has 13 residues. Germline V CDR1 and CDR2: SQVTM, ANQGSEA. CDR3 in amino acids: CSVRGVGGGELFF. In DNA, the CDR3 is TGCAGCGTCCGAGGTGTGGGAGGTGGGGAGCTGTTTTTT.

The rearrangement joins TRBV27 to TRBJ1-6, with D possibly matching TRBD1 (6 bases). Trimming removed 3 bases at V and 6 bases at J, with 15 bases between. This CDR3 spans 16 amino acids. From germline, CDR1 is MNHEY and CDR2 SMNVEV (reference sequence). In DNA, the CDR3 is TGTGCCAGCAGTTTTCGAGACGGGGGGCTTAATTCACCCCTCCACTTT. It specifies CASSFRDGGLNSPLHF.

In regard to this clonotype: The CDR3 does not end in the conserved phenylalanine or tryptophan, so this is likely a read error. Because the CDR3's place on the DNA is in doubt, the DNA is left out and the CDR3 is given as listed by TCRdb. The gene calls are TRBV10-3 and TRBJ2-6; TRBD2 is the table's D call and was not checked against the DNA. The CDR3 adds up to 19 amino acids, both ends counted. CDR1 ENHRY and CDR2 SYGVKD come from the germline V gene. CDR3 residues: CAISEERAGGGSGAKVRTV.

A few counts support this clonotype. V and J are TRBV6-2 or TRBV6-3 and TRBJ2-3; a possible D gene is TRBD2 (5 bases). CDR1 and CDR2 from the germline V gene are MNHEY and SVGEGT. The CDR3 has 12 amino acids. V was cut by 6 bases and J by 7 bases, with 11 bases left in between. For the CDR3, the DNA is TGTGCCAGCAGCCTCGGGATCTATACGCAGTATTTT. It is translated as CASSLGIYTQYF.

The chain couples TRBV15 to TRBJ2-7; D possibly matches TRBD1 or TRBD2 (6 bases each). The V gene's germline CDR1 is LNHNV and CDR2 YYDKDF (reference sequence). The CDR3 covers 13 residues. The V end was cut by 0 bases, the J end by 7 bases, with 10 bases between. The CDR3 DNA follows: TGTGCCACCAGCAGAGATCAGGGGAGGGAGCAGTACTTC. Translation: CATSRDQGREQYF.